This T cell receptor beta chain was retrieved from a study of T cell responses to AZD1222 COVID-19 vaccine. Trimming took 2 bases from V and 4 from J, leaving 12 bases between them. The CDR3 totals 15 residues. Germline lookup yields CDR1 SGHVS and CDR2 FQNEAQ. Overall study findings and caveats: Among the donors, most were white British and more were female, and clonal diversity was possibly underestimated. Across the whole spike, CD4 TCRs peaked at regions 160-218 and 743-854.

In regard to this clone: Its cognate antigen is unknown.

Sequencing was performed with immunoSEQ multiplex PCR; in TCRdb, only in-frame clones are kept and a portion is missing. The sample consists of roughly 20,000 clones, roughly 82% of them appearing once. The sequence was collected from an adult in good health. The chain is built from TRBV7-8 and TRBJ1-5; perhaps TRBD1 as D (5 bases). The sequences come from peripheral blood, collected on day 0 of AZD1222 vaccination. The CDR3 DNA reads TGTGCCAGCAGCTTAACAGGCTCAGCAAATCAGCCCCAGCATTTT. Translated: CASSLTGSANQPQHF.